Described below is a single T cell receptor (beta chain) sequence and its context. V was clipped by 5 bases and J by 0 bases, with 11 bases between them. Germline values: CDR1 SEHNR, CDR2 FQNEAQ (reference sequence). This CDR3 contains 15 residues. This entry comes from a study of T cell changes during pregnancy in multiple sclerosis. The assay was immunoSEQ multiplex PCR, and TCRdb's table has in-frame clones only and misses some. The table shows about 40,000 clones, with 80% to 90% occurring only once. The TCR was taken from a female donor with multiple sclerosis, enrolled in a pregnancy study. The sequencing used CD4+ T cells from peripheral blood mononuclear cells, collected in the first trimester of pregnancy. The rearrangement joins TRBV7-9 to TRBJ1-5; TRBD1 is a possible D gene (6 bases). CDR3 sequence: CASSPRGVSNQPQHF. In DNA, the CDR3 is TGTGCCAGCAGCCCCAGGGGAGTTAGCAATCAGCCCCAGCATTTT.